This T cell receptor beta chain was captured by sequencing in a study of control samples from healthy donors and cancer patients. Here immunoSEQ multiplex PCR was the method, and the copy in TCRdb shows in-frame clones only, minus some. The profile shows about 100,000 clones, over 75% of them singletons. This clone was observed once. The CDR3 extends over 14 amino acids. The germline V gene has CDR1 LGHNT and CDR2 FRNRAP. Trimming pared 1 base from V and 3 bases from J, leaving 9 bases between. The sample comprised blood. This chain connects TRBV12-5 to TRBJ1-2; no reliable D call. The sequence derives from a woman between 50 and 59 years old in good health. CDR3 region: CASGLERTDYGYTF. CDR3 bases: TGTGCTAGTGGTTTGGAACGGACGGACTATGGCTACACCTTC. Full variable domain (outside the CDR3, taken from reference TRBV12-5 and TRBJ1-2): DARVTQTPRHKVTEMGQEVTMRCQPILGHNTVFWYRQTMMQGLELLAYFRNRAPLDDSGMPKDRFSAEMPDATLATLKIQPSEPRDSAVYFCASGLERTDYGYTFGSGTRLTVV.